The TCR beta chain described here comes from a study of blood T cells in healthy people across ages. Study-wide results and caveats: Long-lived and aged donors differed, with more naive CD4+ cells and higher diversity in the long-lived. CMV status of donors was not determined, possibly confounding expanded clonotype changes.

This clonotype was detected once. Its target is unknown. A second PCR of roughly 7 to 11 cycles used a sample-barcoded 5' primer and a J-beta primer mix. CDR3-containing paired-end reads numbered at least 2.5 million in each sample. TCRdb passed the 5' RACE reads through MiXCR, listing each CDR3 protein once. The sample yields roughly 1.7 million distinct CDR3 sequences, about 31% seen once. Each sample yielded at least 5 micrograms of PBMC total RNA. V was trimmed by 4 bases and J by 4 bases, leaving 10 bases between them. CDR1 is SGHRS and CDR2 is YFSETQ in the germline V gene. The CDR3 totals 13 residues.

The clonotype comes from a woman aged 25 to 45 in good health. J is TRBJ2-3 and V is TRBV5-1; D unresolved. Sequencing used blood. The CDR3 reads CASSTTSSDTQYF. CDR3 nucleotides: TGCGCCAGCAGCACCACTTCATCAGATACGCAGTATTTT.